Many counts were recorded for the clone carrying this TCR beta chain. What it binds is unknown. The data derive from a study of CD8+CD57+ T cells in acquired aplastic anemia. Points from the study as a whole: With respect to CD8+ Simpson's diversity, patients and controls did not differ significantly.

V lost 4 bases to trimming and J lost 5 bases, with 9 bases between them. The CDR3 is 13 amino acids. Germline values: CDR1 MNHNS, CDR2 SASEGT. Genomic DNA templated the TCR beta VDJ and CDR3 profiling. TCRdb ran MiXCR on the reads and lists one entry per CDR3 protein. The sample has under 200,000 distinct CDR3 sequences, 45% to 55% seen once; the top ten hold 2.5% to 3%. All sequencing subjects had displayed CD8+CD57+ cell expansion on flow cytometry. Sequenced material: sorted CD4+, CD8+, or CD8+CD57+ T cells (not recorded which) from PBMCs. The sequence was obtained from a human donor with aplastic anemia. This rearrangement joins TRBV6-1 to TRBJ1-5; unclear D gene. CDR3 loop: CASSGQEYQPQHF. The CDR3 bases are TGTGCCAGCAGTGGGCAGGAATATCAGCCCCAGCATTTT.